Shown below are 19 T cell receptor beta chains from a single sample sequenced in a study of shared clonotypes between healthy human individuals. Using immunoSEQ multiplex PCR, the repertoire was profiled, and TCRdb retains in-frame clones only, with some absent. The sample consists of millions of clones, approximately 95% of them appearing once. Sequencing input: naive CD4+ T cells from PBMCs. Subset: CD45RA+ positively selected. The receptors derive from a man between 18 and 29 years old in good health. Some clones in this sample may be carry-over from other donors' samples.

The rearrangement links TRBV6-1 to TRBJ2-2; possible D gene TRBD2, 5 bases. V was trimmed by 8 bases and J by 0 bases, leaving 10 bases between them. The germline V gene encodes CDR1 MNHNS and CDR2 SASEGT. The CDR3 totals 14 residues. Here the CDR3 DNA reads TGTGCCAGCTCGGGGAGTTCGAACACCGGGGAGCTGTTTTTT. It yields the protein CASSGSSNTGELFF.

The rearrangement joins TRBV25-1 to TRBJ2-5; tentatively, D is TRBD1 (5 bases). V lost 1 base and J 7 bases, leaving 16 bases between the germline ends. The germline CDR1 and CDR2 sequences are MGHDK and SYGVNS. This CDR3 contains 15 residues. CDR3 in DNA: TGTGCCAGCAGTGAATTGGGCCAGCAGGGTGGGACCCAGTACTTC. It is translated as CASSELGQQGGTQYF.

This chain uses TRBV28 with TRBJ2-1; 12 bases are shared with TRBD2. Losses at the gene ends were 8 bases for V and 6 bases for J; bases not matched to a gene: 8. Germline-derived CDR1 and CDR2 are MDHEN and SYDVKM. The CDR3 runs 15 residues. This CDR3 reads CASLLLAGGVNEQFF. In nucleotides, the CDR3 is TGTGCCAGCCTACTTCTAGCGGGAGGGGTCAATGAGCAGTTCTTC.

The chain carries TRBV11-3 and TRBJ2-5; TRBD2 aligns across 12 bases. Germline trimming cut 5 bases from V and 9 bases from J; bases unmatched to any gene: 7. Per the germline V gene, CDR1 is SGHNT and CDR2 is YENEEA. The CDR3 totals 14 residues. The CDR3 is CASSLVLAGGAQYF. CDR3 bases: TGTGCCAGCAGCCTTGTCCTAGCGGGAGGGGCCCAGTACTTC. The full variable domain, with the rest looked up from reference TRBV11-3 and TRBJ2-5, is EAGVVQSPRYKIIEKKQPVAFWCNPISGHNTLYWYLQNLGQGPELLIRYENEEAVDDSQLPKDRFSAERLKGVDSTLKIQPAELGDSAVYLCASSLVLAGGAQYFGPGTRLLVL.

V is TRBV30 and J is TRBJ1-2; 9 bases align to TRBD1. The junction had 6 bases not matched to a gene; V was cut back by 3 bases and J by 4 bases. The CDR3 covers 14 residues. Per the germline V gene, CDR1 is GTSNPN and CDR2 is SVGIG (reference sequence). In DNA, the CDR3 is TGTGCCTGGAGAGGGACAGGGAAATTCTATGGCTACACCTTC. Translation gives CAWRGTGKFYGYTF.

Regarding this clone: This sample includes further DNA sequences coding for the same CDR3. The chain uses TRBV7-2 and TRBJ2-7; 7 positions agree with TRBD2. CDR3 size: 15 residues. The V gene end was trimmed by 2 bases and the J gene end by 0 bases; junction bases not matched to a gene: 4. CDR1 and CDR2 from the germline V gene are SGHTA and FQGNSA. CDR3 coding DNA: TGTGCCAGCAGCTTACTAGCGGCGAGCTCCTACGAGCAGTACTTC. It specifies CASSLLAASSYEQYF. Drawing the rest from reference TRBV7-2 and TRBJ2-7, the complete variable domain is GAGVSQSPSNKVTEKGKDVELRCDPISGHTALYWYRQSLGQGLEFLIYFQGNSAPDKSGLPSDRFSAERTGGSVSTLTIQRTQQEDSAVYLCASSLLAASSYEQYFGPGTRLTVT.

This rearrangement joins TRBV5-5 to TRBJ1-2, with D unclear. This CDR3 contains 13 residues. The ends were cut back, 0 bases at V and 3 bases at J, with 6 bases in the middle. Germline lookup yields CDR1 SGHKS and CDR2 YYEKEE (reference sequence). The CDR3 sequence: CASSLGQDYGYTF. The DNA for the CDR3 is TGTGCCAGCAGCTTGGGGCAGGACTATGGCTACACCTTC.

The chain employs TRBV5-4 and TRBJ2-1, with 9 bases identical to TRBD1. The CDR3 runs to 16 residues. V was clipped by 1 base and J by 6 bases; unmatched bases: 8. Per the germline V gene, CDR1 is SGHNT and CDR2 is YYREEE (reference sequence). For the CDR3, the DNA is TGTGCCAGCAGCTTGCCCCCGGGACAGGGAGTCAATGAGCAGTTCTTC. Its translation is CASSLPPGQGVNEQFF.

The J gene is TRBJ2-1, the V gene TRBV29-1; the D is unclear. Trimming took 1 base from V and 10 from J, leaving 8 bases between them. The CDR3 has 11 amino acids. Per germline, CDR1 SQVTM and CDR2 ANQGSEA. CDR3 DNA: TGCAGCGTTGAAGGAGTAGGGGAGCAGTTCTTC. It specifies CSVEGVGEQFF.

This chain connects TRBV29-1 to TRBJ2-3; D is ambiguous. V lost 3 bases, J lost 0 bases, and 10 bases lay in between. This CDR3 has 14 amino acids. Germline V gene sequence: CDR1 SQVTM, CDR2 ANQGSEA. The CDR3 protein is CSVEHRTSTDTQYF. The CDR3 DNA reads as TGCAGCGTTGAGCACCGTACAAGCACAGATACGCAGTATTTT.

This clone appeared once. The rearrangement uses TRBV5-1 and TRBJ2-3, with a tentative D call TRBD2 (7 bases). The ends were cut back, 4 bases at V and 6 bases at J, with 24 bases in the middle. The CDR3 is made up of 17 amino acids. The germline V gene encodes CDR1 SGHRS and CDR2 YFSETQ. Written as DNA, the CDR3 is TGCGCCAGCAGCAACCGCCCGGGGGGCGGGAGCGGTGATACGCAGTATTTT. Residues: CASSNRPGGGSGDTQYF.

The chain joins TRBV18 to TRBJ2-3, with 11 bases fitting TRBD2. CDR3 length: 18 amino acids. After removal of 3 bases from V and 2 bases from J, the junction contained 10 bases not matched to a gene. Per germline, CDR1 KGHSH and CDR2 LQKENI. The DNA for the CDR3 is TGTGCCAGCTCACCCGCCTTCCTGGGACTAGCGGACACAGATACGCAGTATTTT. Translation gives CASSPAFLGLADTDTQYF.

The rearrangement joins TRBV18 to TRBJ1-6, with 7 positions matching TRBD1. With V trimmed by 3 bases and J by 5 bases, 4 bases remained unmatched. The germline V gene encodes CDR1 KGHSH and CDR2 LQKENI. The CDR3 is 15 amino acids. The CDR3 sequence is CASSPGQADNSPLHF. DNA of the CDR3: TGTGCCAGCTCACCTGGACAGGCTGATAATTCACCCCTCCACTTT.

This chain links TRBV11-2 with TRBJ2-7; D remains ambiguous. Germline V CDR1 and CDR2: SGHAT, FQNNGV. This CDR3 is 15 amino acids long. V lost 1 base and J 5 bases, leaving 15 bases between the germline ends. CDR3 region: CASSLASRIANEQYF. The CDR3 DNA is TGTGCCAGCAGCTTAGCCAGCAGAATTGCCAACGAGCAGTACTTC.

The chain joins TRBV29-1 to TRBJ2-7, with D unclear. This CDR3 has 14 amino acids. With 4 bases removed from V and 2 bases from J, the gap between germline ends came to 15 bases. Germline V gene data show CDR1 as SQVTM and CDR2 as ANQGSEA. The CDR3 region is CSVGTLHRPYEQYF. The DNA of the CDR3 is TGCAGCGTTGGGACCCTCCACCGGCCCTACGAGCAGTACTTC.

The chain carries TRBV25-1 and TRBJ1-3, with a tentative D call TRBD1 (5 bases). The CDR3 length is 14 residues. The germline V gene has CDR1 MGHDK and CDR2 SYGVNS. Between the trimmed V and J ends, which lost 2 bases and 4 bases, there was a span of 9 bases. DNA of the CDR3: TGTGCCAGCAGTGAAGGGGCGCCGGGAAACACCATATATTTT. Protein product: CASSEGAPGNTIYF.

The J gene is TRBJ2-2, the V gene TRBV7-7; D not resolved. Germline V gene data show CDR1 as SSHAT and CDR2 as FNYEAQ (reference sequence). Trimming took 1 base from V and 0 from J, leaving 6 bases between them. The CDR3 has 15 residues. DNA for the CDR3: TGTGCCAGCAGCTTAGACGGGTCGAACACCGGGGAGCTGTTTTTT. It encodes CASSLDGSNTGELFF. Full variable domain (remainder filled in from reference TRBV7-7 and TRBJ2-2): GAGVSQSPRYKVTKRGQDVTLRCDPISSHATLYWYQQALGQGPEFLTYFNYEAQPDKSGLPSDRFSAERPEGSISTLTIQRTEQRDSAMYRCASSLDGSNTGELFFGEGSRLTVL.

CDR3 amino acids: CASSRGGVTEAFF. DNA for the CDR3: TGTGCCAGCAGCCGAGGGGGGGTCACTGAAGCTTTCTTT. The chain has TRBV6-6 and TRBJ1-1; the D gene is possibly TRBD1 (6 bases). Looked up from germline, CDR1 is MNHNY and CDR2 is SVGAGI (reference sequence). Trimming removed 6 bases at V and 4 bases at J, with 12 bases between. CDR3 length: 13 residues.

The V gene is TRBV28, the J gene TRBJ1-5; no definite D call. The germline gives CDR1 MDHEN, CDR2 SYDVKM. The germline V and J ends were trimmed by 8 bases and 7 bases, with 12 bases remaining between them. CDR3 length equals 12 residues. CDR3 protein: CASREVRQPQHF. In DNA form, the CDR3 reads TGTGCCAGCCGAGAGGTCAGGCAGCCCCAGCATTTT.